The rows below give T cell receptor beta chains drawn from one sample of a study of blood T cell repertoires in COVID-19. Assay used: immunoSEQ multiplex PCR; TCRdb lists only in-frame clones, some missing. In the table there are about 180,000 clones, about 91% of which are singletons. Sequenced material: peripheral blood. The source of these receptors is a woman between 25 and 40 years old with acute or convalescent COVID-19. The conserved cysteine and the conserved F or W are not part of the CDR3 here.

V,CDR3
TRBV6-1,ASSFSGGTREAF
TRBV11-2,ASSSLVLSNEQF
TRBV19,ASSISGSGNTIY
TRBV5-8,ASSRRSTNEKLF
TRBV11-3,ASSLRGLRAF
TRBV5-4,ASTSSLGGQETQY
TRBV7-2,ASSPRQGQGQPQH
TRBV7-2,ASSLWGTEETQY
TRBV6-1,ASSELGLAGGGF
TRBV18,ASSPSGGSTDTQY
TRBV28,ASSSFGVSQPQH
TRBV6-5,ASAGTGGLPEH
TRBV21-1,ASDPPGLADNEQF
TRBV12-3/TRBV12-4,ASSLADREAF
TRBV6-6,ASRKSGQNTGELF
TRBV3-1/TRBV3-2,ASSQGTSGHNEQF
TRBV20-1,SVTRVGEQF
TRBV28,ASSLSAGTGDTEAF
TRBV5-1,ASSVAGTGGNTIY
TRBV6-5,AISAGTANTGELF
TRBV19,ASSIRQQGYGYT